This T cell receptor beta chain was identified during a study of technical replicates of blood from several donors. The CDR3 length is 11 residues. The germline CDR1 and CDR2 sequences are DFQATT and SNEGSKA (reference sequence). Assay: immunoSEQ multiplex PCR; the TCRdb copy retains only in-frame clones and omits some. The profile covers 81,000 or so clones, with 95% to 97% appearing a single time and more than 0.15% taken by the ten largest. The sequence was collected from a human donor in good health. The chain uses TRBV20-1 and TRBJ2-1, with 8 bases matching TRBD2. The sequenced sample was T cells isolated from PBMCs. In nucleotides, the CDR3 is TGCAGCGCGGGGGGTTACAATGAGCAGTTCTTC. Its protein is CSAGGYNEQFF.